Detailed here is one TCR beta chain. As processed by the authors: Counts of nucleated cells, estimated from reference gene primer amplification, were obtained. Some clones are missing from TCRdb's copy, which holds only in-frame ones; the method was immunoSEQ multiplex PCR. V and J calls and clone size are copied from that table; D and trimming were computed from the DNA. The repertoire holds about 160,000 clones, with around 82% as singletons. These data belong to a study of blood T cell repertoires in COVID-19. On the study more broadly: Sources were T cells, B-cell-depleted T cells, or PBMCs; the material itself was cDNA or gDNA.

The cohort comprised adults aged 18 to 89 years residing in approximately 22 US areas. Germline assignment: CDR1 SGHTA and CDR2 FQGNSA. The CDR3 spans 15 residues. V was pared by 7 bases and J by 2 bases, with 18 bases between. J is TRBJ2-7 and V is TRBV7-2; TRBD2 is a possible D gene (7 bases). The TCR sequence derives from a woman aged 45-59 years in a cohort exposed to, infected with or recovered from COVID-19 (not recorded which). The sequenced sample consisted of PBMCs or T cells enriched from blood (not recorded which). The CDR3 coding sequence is TGTGCCAGCACCTCAGGGGCGGGGGCTCCCTACGAGCAGTACTTC. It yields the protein CASTSGAGAPYEQYF.